This is a list of T cell receptor beta chains from one sample in a study of Graves' ophthalmopathy and Graves' hyperthyroidism. Each CDR3 protein is one row after TCRdb ran MiXCR on the multiplex PCR reads. The sample holds 620,000 or so distinct CDR3 sequences, 20% to 25% seen once. Sample: peripheral blood. These receptors all come from a woman aged 18 to 35 with stable Graves' hyperthyroidism. Some clones in this sample may be carry-over from other donors' samples. Each CDR3 is given with its conserved first and last residue. A D gene is named only where the DNA matches it firmly. Where a row states a size, it is once, few, many or the class of an expanded clone; other rows omit it.

V gene	clone size	D gene	J gene	CDR3 protein	CDR3 DNA
TRBV12-5	many	.	TRBJ1-1	CASGLVIGGNTEAFF	TGTGCTAGTGGTTTGGTAATAGGAGGTAACACTGAAGCTTTCTTT
TRBV12-5	many	.	TRBJ2-6	CASGLWTGSGANVLTF	TGTGCTAGTGGTTTATGGACGGGATCTGGGGCCAACGTCCTGACTTTC
TRBV7-2	many	TRBD2	TRBJ2-7	CASSSGTSGKYEQYF	TGTGCCAGCAGCTCCGGGACTAGCGGGAAATACGAGCAGTACTTC
TRBV6-2/TRBV6-3	.	TRBD2	TRBJ2-2	CASSLAGASTGELFF	TGTGCCAGCAGTTTAGCGGGGGCGAGCACCGGGGAGCTGTTTTTT
TRBV9	.	TRBD1	TRBJ1-1	CASSVGPGQGVLENTEAFF	TGTGCCAGCAGCGTGGGCCCGGGACAGGGCGTGTTGGAAAACACTGAAGCTTTCTTT
TRBV28	few	.	TRBJ1-5	CASRKVWGNQPQHF	TGTGCCAGCAGAAAGGTTTGGGGGAATCAGCCCCAGCATTTT
TRBV29-1	.	.	TRBJ1-1	CSVEAGGDYTEAFF	TGCAGCGTTGAGGCGGGGGGCGATTACACTGAAGCTTTCTTT
TRBV6-5	many	TRBD1	TRBJ1-5	CASSSAGGRQPQHF	TGTGCCAGCAGTTCGGCAGGGGGCAGGCAGCCCCAGCATTTT
TRBV20-1	few	.	TRBJ2-7	CSALGEIYEQYF	TGCAGTGCTCTGGGCGAAATTTACGAGCAGTACTTC
TRBV6-1	many	.	TRBJ1-6	CASSESGSPLHF	TGTGCCAGCAGTGAAAGCGGTTCACCCCTCCACTTT
TRBV28	.	.	TRBJ1-1	CASSSVEEDRNTEAFF	TGTGCCAGCAGTTCTGTTGAGGAGGACAGAAACACTGAAGCTTTCTTT
TRBV30	.	.	TRBJ1-1	CAWSPVYTEAFF	TGTGCCTGGAGCCCTGTATACACTGAAGCTTTCTTT
TRBV28	many	.	TRBJ2-7	CASSFLSRYEQYF	TGTGCCAGCAGTTTTCTATCCCGTTACGAGCAGTACTTC
TRBV6-1	many	.	TRBJ1-5	CASSEVGGDSNQPQHF	TGTGCCAGCAGTGAAGTCGGAGGAGATAGCAATCAGCCCCAGCATTTT
TRBV20-1	.	.	TRBJ1-2	CSADSFRQSNYGYTF	TGCAGTGCCGACTCATTCAGACAGAGCAACTATGGCTACACCTTC
TRBV11-2	many	.	TRBJ1-6	CASSLVAGFVSPLHF	TGTGCCAGCAGCTTAGTGGCAGGCTTTGTGTCACCCCTCCACTTT
TRBV27	few	.	TRBJ1-6	CASSLSHRSSYNSPLHF	TGTGCCAGCAGTTTATCGCACAGGTCCTCCTATAATTCACCCCTCCACTTT
TRBV12-5	many	TRBD1	TRBJ2-7	CASGLIQGPSYEQYF	TGTGCTAGTGGTTTGATACAGGGGCCATCCTACGAGCAGTACTTC
TRBV20-1	many	.	TRBJ1-2	CSVSGEGREEQGYTF	TGCAGTGTTTCTGGGGAGGGACGGGAGGAACAGGGCTACACCTTC
TRBV6-2/TRBV6-3	many	.	TRBJ1-2	CASSYLQIYGYTF	TGTGCCAGCAGTTATCTACAAATCTATGGCTACACCTTC
TRBV5-1	few	TRBD1	TRBJ2-2	CASSSPGQGNTGELFF	TGCGCCAGCAGCTCCCCGGGACAGGGGAACACCGGGGAGCTGTTTTTT
TRBV6-2/TRBV6-3	few	.	TRBJ1-5	CATLMPPGQPPYSNQPQHF	TGTGCCACCTTGATGCCCCCCGGACAACCACCATATAGCAATCAGCCCCAGCATTTT
TRBV28	many	.	TRBJ2-3	CASSFGYSSDTQYF	TGTGCCAGCAGTTTTGGGTATTCCTCAGATACGCAGTATTTT
TRBV4-2	few	.	TRBJ2-5	CASSYLRTELLQETQYF	TGTGCCAGCAGCTATCTCCGGACAGAGCTACTCCAAGAGACCCAGTACTTC
TRBV15	.	TRBD1	TRBJ1-1	CATSRVGGQAFF	TGTGCCACCAGCAGAGTAGGGGGCCAAGCTTTCTTT
TRBV11-2	many	.	TRBJ1-2	CASSLMGRDYYGYTF	TGTGCCAGCAGCTTAATGGGCAGAGACTACTATGGCTACACCTTC
TRBV6-1	few	.	TRBJ1-1	CASSQYLGGNTEAFF	TGTGCCAGCAGTCAGTATCTCGGGGGAAACACTGAAGCTTTCTTT
TRBV28	few	.	TRBJ2-7	CASSPPPSYEQYF	TGTGCCAGCAGTCCCCCCCCCTCCTACGAGCAGTACTTC
TRBV27	many	TRBD2	TRBJ2-2	CASSLSIAGGRPNTGELFF	TGTGCCAGCAGTTTATCGATAGCGGGGGGGCGACCGAACACCGGGGAGCTGTTTTTT
TRBV12-3/TRBV12-4	.	.	TRBJ2-5	CASSLTGKETQYF	TGTGCCAGCAGTTTAACAGGGAAAGAGACCCAGTACTTC
TRBV6-1	.	TRBD1	TRBJ1-2	CASRWTGGYGYTF	TGTGCCAGCAGATGGACAGGAGGATATGGCTACACCTTC
TRBV6-1	.	TRBD2	TRBJ2-7	CASSEAGGGSEQYF	TGTGCCAGCAGTGAAGCGGGAGGCGGGAGCGAGCAGTACTTC
TRBV6-1	.	TRBD2	TRBJ2-5	CASSEAGGTQETQYF	TGTGCCAGCAGTGAAGCCGGGGGGACCCAAGAGACCCAGTACTTC
TRBV6-1	many	.	TRBJ2-7	CASNGLPEEQYF	TGTGCCAGCAATGGTTTACCGGAGGAGCAGTACTTC
TRBV28	few	.	TRBJ1-2	CASSFATRGGYTF	TGTGCCAGCAGTTTTGCGACAAGGGGGGGCTACACCTTC
TRBV20-1	many	.	TRBJ2-7	CSARDNKNRFTYEQYF	TGCAGTGCTAGAGATAATAAAAACAGGTTCACCTACGAGCAGTACTTC
TRBV29-1	many	.	TRBJ2-7	CSVEDDTYEQYF	TGCAGCGTTGAAGATGATACCTACGAGCAGTACTTC
TRBV19	many	.	TRBJ1-1	CASTATMNTEAFF	TGTGCCAGTACGGCCACTATGAACACTGAAGCTTTCTTT
TRBV12-3/TRBV12-4	many	.	TRBJ1-2	CASSPITGLDYGYTF	TGTGCCAGCAGTCCTATAACAGGGTTAGACTATGGCTACACTTTC
TRBV12-3/TRBV12-4	.	TRBD1	TRBJ1-2	CASSPGDRGLRSGYTF	TGTGCCAGCAGTCCCGGGGACAGGGGTTTAAGGTCTGGCTACACCTTC
TRBV20-1	.	.	TRBJ2-2	CSARDEELEDAGELFF	TGCAGTGCTAGAGATGAGGAGCTAGAAGACGCCGGGGAGCTGTTTTTT
TRBV29-1	many	.	TRBJ1-2	CSVLRDGGYTF	TGCAGCGTACTAAGGGACGGTGGCTACACCTTC
TRBV3-1	few	.	TRBJ1-1	CASSQDQSMNTEAFF	TGTGCCAGCAGCCAAGATCAGAGCATGAACACTGAAGCTTTCTTT
TRBV6-2/TRBV6-3	many	TRBD2	TRBJ2-5	CASSYRAGGNGETQYF	TGTGCCAGCAGTTACAGAGCGGGGGGGAACGGAGAGACCCAGTACTTC
TRBV27	.	.	TRBJ2-5	CASSDWQETQYF	TGTGCCAGCAGTGACTGGCAAGAGACCCAGTACTTC
TRBV2	.	.	TRBJ2-7	CASSPNAPGEWYF	TGTGCCAGCAGCCCCAATGCCCCAGGGGAGTGGTACTTC
TRBV18	many	.	TRBJ1-5	CASSPLSRGQPQHF	TGTGCCAGCTCACCACTCTCGCGAGGTCAGCCCCAGCATTTT
TRBV6-2/TRBV6-3	.	.	TRBJ2-7	CASRPGGGDEQYF	TGTGCCAGCAGGCCGGGAGGGGGCGACGAGCAGTACTTC
TRBV6-1	many	.	TRBJ2-6	CASSGPPALPGSGANVLTF	TGTGCCAGCAGTGGGCCGCCAGCCCTGCCGGGGTCTGGGGCCAACGTCCTGACTTTC
TRBV27	.	TRBD2	TRBJ2-2	CASSLDSGSTSGELFF	TGTGCCAGCAGTTTGGATAGCGGGAGCACGTCCGGGGAGCTGTTTTTT
TRBV25-1	many	.	TRBJ1-2	CASMEGHYGYTF	TGTGCCAGCATGGAGGGCCACTATGGCTACACCTTC
TRBV19	many	TRBD1	TRBJ2-5	CATLQGLRVQTETQYF	TGTGCCACATTACAGGGGTTAAGAGTTCAAACAGAGACCCAGTACTTC
TRBV6-2/TRBV6-3	many	TRBD2	TRBJ2-7	CASSPPGTSGPAASYEQYF	TGTGCCAGCAGTCCCCCGGGGACTAGCGGGCCTGCCGCCTCCTACGAGCAGTACTTC
TRBV6-5	many	TRBD1	TRBJ2-6	CASSYSSWGQGAEGANVLTF	TGTGCCAGCAGTTACTCATCCTGGGGACAGGGGGCGGAAGGGGCCAACGTCCTGACTTTC
TRBV2	many	TRBD2	TRBJ2-7	CASRGTSGTYEQYF	TGTGCCAGCAGGGGGACTAGCGGAACCTACGAGCAGTACTTC
TRBV5-1	.	.	TRBJ2-2	CASSFGTGTGELFF	.
TRBV19	.	.	TRBJ1-1	CASSIGPDPETEAFF	TGTGCCAGTAGTATTGGCCCGGACCCGGAGACTGAAGCTTTCTTT